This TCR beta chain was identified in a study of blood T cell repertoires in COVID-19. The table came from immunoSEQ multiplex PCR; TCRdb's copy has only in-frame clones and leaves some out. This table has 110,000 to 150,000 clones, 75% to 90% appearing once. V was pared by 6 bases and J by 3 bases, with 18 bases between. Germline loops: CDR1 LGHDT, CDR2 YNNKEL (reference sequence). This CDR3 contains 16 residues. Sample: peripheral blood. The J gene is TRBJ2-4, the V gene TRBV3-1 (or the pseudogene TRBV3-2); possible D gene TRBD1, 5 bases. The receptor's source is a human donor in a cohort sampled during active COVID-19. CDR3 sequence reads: CASSPGSVGLKNIQYF. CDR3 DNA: TGTGCCAGCAGTCCTGGCTCGGTGGGGCTCAAAAACATTCAGTACTTC.